The rows below give T cell receptor beta chains drawn from one sample of a study of blood T cells in healthy people across ages. Each CDR3 protein gets one entry after TCRdb re-called the 5' RACE reads with MiXCR. Counted here are about 730,000 distinct CDR3 sequences, roughly 44% occurring once; the ten biggest clones make up 20% to 25%. Sequencing used blood. Receptor source: a woman aged 60-75 years in good health. Each CDR3 is given with its conserved first and last residue. The order of the fields is J gene, clone size, D gene, V gene, CDR3 protein, CDR3 DNA. D genes are given only for firm matches. For some rows the clone size is stated as once, few or many, or as a class when expanded; others skip it.

TRBJ2-3,many,TRBD1,TRBV12-3/TRBV12-4,CASKRQGATDTQYF,TGTGCCAGCAAGAGACAGGGGGCCACAGATACGCAGTATTTT
TRBJ1-2,few,TRBD1,TRBV7-3,CASSLEGGVRYTF,TGTGCCAGCAGCTTAGAAGGGGGCGTACGCTACACCTTC
TRBJ2-1,few,-,TRBV7-8,CASTLGEYNEQFF,TGTGCCAGCACCTTGGGGGAATACAATGAGCAGTTCTTC
TRBJ1-1,few,-,TRBV5-1,CASSSNLGGHVVGTEAFF,TGCGCCAGCAGCTCAAACCTCGGTGGTCATGTAGTGGGCACTGAAGCTTTCTTT
TRBJ2-1,few,-,TRBV7-2,CASSFSPANEQFF,TGTGCCAGCAGCTTTAGTCCCGCCAATGAGCAGTTCTTC
TRBJ2-5,many,-,TRBV11-2,CASSRRGQETQYF,TGTGCCAGCAGCCGAAGGGGGCAAGAGACCCAGTACTTC
TRBJ2-3,-,-,TRBV21-1,CASSKAGRGDTDTQYF,TGTGCCAGCAGCAAAGCGGGCAGGGGGGACACAGATACGCAGTATTTT
TRBJ1-1,-,-,TRBV12-3/TRBV12-4,CASARQRNTEAFF,TGTGCCAGCGCGCGACAAAGGAACACTGAAGCTTTCTTT
TRBJ2-5,-,-,TRBV20-1,CSARDKKTQYF,TGCAGTGCTAGAGATAAGAAGACCCAGTACTTC
TRBJ2-7,-,-,TRBV4-1,CASSQGPISYNEQYF,TGCGCCAGCAGCCAAGGACCCATCTCCTACAATGAGCAGTACTTC
TRBJ2-5,once,TRBD2,TRBV10-3,CAISELGLVEETQYF,TGTGCCATCAGTGAGCTAGGACTAGTTGAAGAGACCCAGTACTTC
TRBJ2-5,once,TRBD2,TRBV15,CATSRDPGLAEETQYF,TGTGCCACCAGCAGAGACCCGGGACTAGCGGAAGAGACCCAGTACTTC
TRBJ1-5,-,TRBD1,TRBV2,CASTKTGIPYSNQPQHF,TGTGCCAGCACCAAGACAGGGATACCTTATAGCAATCAGCCCCAGCATTTT
TRBJ2-5,many,TRBD1,TRBV7-2,CASSSGTGTRGSQETQYF,TGTGCCAGCAGCAGTGGGACAGGGACGAGAGGGTCCCAAGAGACCCAGTACTTC
TRBJ1-6,-,TRBD1,TRBV23-1,CASSQFYRGGSSYNSPLHF,TGCGCCAGCAGTCAATTCTACAGGGGGGGGAGCTCCTATAATTCACCCCTCCACTTT
TRBJ2-5,-,TRBD2,TRBV11-1,CASSLAERGAWKTQYF,TGTGCCAGCAGCTTAGCGGAGCGGGGGGCCTGGAAGACCCAGTACTTC
TRBJ2-5,-,-,TRBV20-1,CSARAATRGQETQYF,TGCAGTGCTAGAGCCGCAACCCGGGGCCAAGAGACCCAGTACTTC
TRBJ2-1,-,TRBD2,TRBV20-1,CSARAKWTSKYNEQFF,TGCAGTGCTAGAGCCAAATGGACTAGCAAGTACAATGAGCAGTTCTTC
TRBJ2-5,-,-,TRBV28,CASSLTGMYQETQYF,TGTGCCAGCAGTTTGACGGGGATGTACCAAGAGACCCAGTACTTC
TRBJ2-1,-,-,TRBV13,CASSLIGKYNEQFF,TGTGCCAGCAGCTTAATCGGGAAGTACAATGAGCAGTTCTTC
TRBJ1-4,few,TRBD1,TRBV2,CASGLRQGSNEKLFF,TGTGCCAGCGGACTAAGACAGGGCTCTAATGAAAAACTGTTTTTT
TRBJ2-5,-,-,TRBV20-1,CSARGGARETQYF,TGCAGTGCTAGAGGCGGGGCTCGAGAGACCCAGTACTTC
TRBJ2-5,-,TRBD2,TRBV6-2/TRBV6-3,CASSSASGSFYERYF,TGTGCCAGCAGCTCGGCTAGCGGGTCTTTCTACGAGCGGTACTTC
TRBJ2-1,few,-,TRBV5-1,CASRLEADEQFF,TGCGCCAGCAGACTGGAGGCGGATGAGCAGTTCTTC
TRBJ2-1,-,-,TRBV20-1,CSASPGLGEQFF,TGCAGTGCCTCGCCGGGTCTAGGTGAGCAGTTCTTC
TRBJ1-1,-,-,TRBV20-1,CSACLVMNTEAFF,TGCAGTGCCTGTTTAGTTATGAACACTGAAGCTTTCTTT
TRBJ2-7,few,TRBD1,TRBV9,CASSVSTGREQYF,TGTGCCAGCAGCGTGTCGACAGGGCGTGAGCAGTACTTC
TRBJ2-3,-,-,TRBV12-3/TRBV12-4,CASSRPATYIDTQYF,TGTGCCAGCAGCCGACCGGCTACCTACATAGATACGCAGTATTTT
TRBJ1-1,few,-,TRBV6-5,CATSEGSVQAFF,TGTGCCACCTCTGAGGGGTCAGTTCAAGCTTTCTTT
TRBJ1-5,once,-,TRBV29-1,CSVGDPGQPQHF,TGCAGCGTTGGGGACCCTGGACAGCCCCAGCATTTT
TRBJ1-4,once,-,TRBV12-3/TRBV12-4,CASRPRALNERLFF,TGTGCCAGCAGGCCCCGGGCTCTAAATGAAAGACTGTTTTTT
TRBJ2-6,-,-,TRBV2,CASSEGPRGANVLTF,TGTGCCAGCAGTGAAGGCCCGCGGGGGGCCAACGTCCTGACTTTC
TRBJ2-1,-,-,TRBV28,CASSVGILNEQFF,TGTGCCAGCAGTGTAGGAATCCTCAATGAGCAGTTCTTC
TRBJ2-7,-,-,TRBV6-5,CASRARGYEQYF,TGTGCCAGCAGGGCGCGCGGGTACGAGCAGTACTTC
TRBJ2-3,-,TRBD2,TRBV7-3,CASSLGLAGGPGSQYF,TGTGCCAGCAGCTTAGGGCTAGCGGGGGGGCCTGGTTCGCAGTATTTT
TRBJ2-7,-,-,TRBV15,CATSRNGQRPYEQYF,TGTGCCACCAGCAGGAACGGACAGCGACCCTACGAGCAGTACTTC
TRBJ2-3,-,-,TRBV20-1,CSAPNPVSTDTQYF,TGCAGTGCTCCAAACCCTGTAAGCACAGATACGCAGTATTTT